This T cell receptor beta chain was found in a study of response to subunit inactivated influenza vaccine. Study-level results: The authors put forward the suggestion that each seasonal influenza vaccination may bring in only a limited number of new T cells.

TCRdb re-called the RT-PCR reads through MiXCR, storing one row per CDR3 protein. The table has hundreds of thousands of distinct CDR3 sequences, around 8% seen once. This clonotype was picked up a small number of times. As yet, its antigen is unknown. This CDR3 has 15 amino acids. Trimming took 0 bases from V and 1 from J; bases not matched to a gene: 5. The germline CDR1 and CDR2 sequences are DFQATT and SNEGSKA (reference sequence). The chain links TRBV20-1 to TRBJ1-1; 7 nucleotides line up with TRBD1. The source is a man aged 50-75 years who received an inactivated influenza vaccine. This sample comprised PBMCs from blood, obtained less than 30 months after vaccination. CDR3 loop: CSARDLDRKNTEAFF. The CDR3 bases are TGCAGTGCTAGAGACTTGGACAGGAAGAACACTGAAGCTTTCTTT.